This T cell receptor beta chain comes out of a study of control samples from healthy donors and cancer patients. The repertoire was sequenced with immunoSEQ multiplex PCR; TCRdb's copy has only in-frame clones and lacks some. The table shows approximately 82,000 clones, with around 87% occurring only once. V lost 4 bases to trimming and J lost 2 bases, with 3 bases between them. The length of the CDR3 is 12 residues. The germline gives CDR1 KGHDR, CDR2 SFDVKD. The material sequenced was blood. This TCR was recovered from a man in his forties or fifties in good health. The genes are TRBV24-1 and TRBJ2-3; D ambiguous. This CDR3 reads CATSDPTDTQYF. CDR3 DNA sequence: TGTGCCACCAGTGACCCCACAGATACGCAGTATTTT.